This T cell receptor beta chain was sequenced for a study of Ad26.COV2.S vaccination and SARS-CoV-2 variants. This clone was recorded once. The antigen is unknown. Sample treatment: some 20 received Ad26.COV2.S at low or high dose, single or two shots; 5 received placebo; per-sample allocation not given. Collection of samples fell on day 63 after the first vaccine or placebo injection. An adult donor aged 18-55 years was enrolled in Boston. V shed 5 bases and J 2 bases; nucleotides not matched to a gene: 11. The CDR3 runs to 17 residues. Germline V gene lookup returns CDR1 SEHNR and CDR2 FQNEAQ (reference sequence). Study findings and constraints: Vaccine recipients posted higher spike-specific TCR breadth than their placebo counterparts.

Measured with immunoSEQ multiplex PCR; TCRdb has only the in-frame clones, and not every one. The sample holds around 340,000 clones, approximately 86% seen once. The starting material was peripheral blood, obtained in a trial of Ad26.COV2.S vaccine versus placebo. V and J are TRBV7-9 and TRBJ2-2, with 7 bases aligning to TRBD2. This TCR derives from a person aged 18-60 years who received the Ad26.COV2.S COVID-19 vaccine or a placebo. CDR3 loop: CASSPGGLVSNTGELFF. Written as DNA, the CDR3 is TGTGCCAGCAGCCCAGGAGGACTAGTAAGCAACACCGGGGAGCTGTTTTTT. The complete variable domain, with remaining parts taken from reference TRBV7-9 and TRBJ2-2, reads DTGVSQNPRHKITKRGQNVTFRCDPISEHNRLYWYRQTLGQGPEFLTYFQNEAQLEKSRLLSDRFSAERPKGSFSTLEIQRTEQGDSAMYLCASSPGGLVSNTGELFFGEGSRLTVL.